Below are 18 T cell receptor beta chains sequenced from a single sample in a study of cytomegalovirus exposure and HLA in healthy donors. 13 Jbeta primers and 60 Vbeta primers were used for the PCR. Sequencing used immunoSEQ multiplex PCR; TCRdb keeps in-frame clones, though not all of them. Among roughly 140,000 clones listed, 75% to 80% were seen once. Sequencing was carried out using PBMCs. Every receptor here comes from a man aged 40-50 years in good health and CMV-seropositive.

V usage is TRBV5-1 and J usage is TRBJ1-4; D perhaps matches TRBD1 (6 bases). Trimming shortened V by 4 bases and J by 2 bases, and 9 bases separated the two germline ends. This CDR3 is 14 amino acids long. Germline V lookup: CDR1 SGHRS, CDR2 YFSETQ. CDR3 DNA sequence: TGCGCCAGCAGCACCAGGGGCACTAATGAAAAACTGTTTTTT. Protein product: CASSTRGTNEKLFF.

The V and J genes are TRBV27 and TRBJ1-5; D unresolved. The germline gives CDR1 MNHEY, CDR2 SMNVEV (reference sequence). CDR3 length: 12 residues. Between the trimmed V and J ends, which lost 8 bases and 3 bases, there was a span of 8 bases. CDR3: CASARDNQPQHF. CDR3 DNA: TGTGCCAGCGCAAGAGACAATCAGCCCCAGCATTTT.

The genes are TRBV28 and TRBJ2-5; possibly TRBD2 for D (6 bases). Germline V gene lookup returns CDR1 MDHEN and CDR2 SYDVKM. Trimming pared 2 bases from V and 5 bases from J, leaving 18 bases between. This CDR3 is 16 amino acids long. This chain's CDR3 is CASSLIDASGVETQYF. The CDR3 nucleotides are TGTGCCAGCAGTTTAATAGACGCCTCGGGGGTGGAGACCCAGTACTTC.

J is TRBJ1-3 and V is TRBV6-6; 8 positions match TRBD1. The V gene end was trimmed by 3 bases and the J gene end by 0 bases; junction bases not matched to a gene: 4. Germline V gene sequence: CDR1 MNHNY, CDR2 SVGAGI (reference sequence). The CDR3 length is 16 residues. The CDR3 spells CASSYFGQGSGNTIYF. For the CDR3, the DNA is TGTGCCAGCAGTTATTTCGGACAGGGCTCTGGAAACACCATATATTTT.

This clone was observed a few times. Different DNA sequences within this sample yield the same CDR3. The V gene is TRBV7-6, the J gene TRBJ1-1, with D possibly matching TRBD1 (5 bases). V gave up 1 base and J gave up 4 bases, with 10 bases separating them. Germline-derived CDR1 and CDR2 are SGHVS and FNYEAQ. The CDR3 has 14 residues. The CDR3 sequence is CASSLGGGSTEAFF. CDR3 sequence (DNA): TGTGCCAGCAGCTTAGGGGGGGGTTCCACTGAAGCTTTCTTT.

By proportion, this clone is medium-sized. The chain is built from TRBV7-3 and TRBJ1-2, with a weak D call TRBD1 (6 bases). V gave up 1 base and J gave up 5 bases, with 14 bases separating them. CDR1 and CDR2 from the germline V gene are SGHTA and FQGTGA. The CDR3 has 15 residues. The chain's CDR3 is CASSLKADSLYGYTF. The CDR3 nucleotides read TGTGCCAGCAGCTTAAAAGCGGACAGCCTGTATGGCTACACCTTC.

The chain couples TRBV5-1 to TRBJ2-2; 8 bases match TRBD2. With V trimmed by 7 bases and J by 5 bases, 10 bases remained unmatched. The CDR3 is 15 amino acids. From germline, CDR1 is SGHRS and CDR2 YFSETQ. CDR3 sequence: CASRPAAGGTGELFF. The DNA of the CDR3 is TGCGCCAGCCGCCCTGCGGCGGGAGGTACCGGGGAGCTGTTTTTT.

The J gene is TRBJ2-2, the V gene TRBV18; maybe TRBD1 (6 bases). The germline V and J ends were trimmed by 3 bases and 6 bases, with 20 bases remaining between them. CDR1 is KGHSH and CDR2 is LQKENI in the germline V gene. The CDR3 contains 17 residues. This CDR3 is CASSPQNRRAGAGELFF. The CDR3 DNA reads as TGTGCCAGCTCACCGCAGAACAGGCGAGCAGGGGCCGGGGAGCTGTTTTTT.

This chain connects TRBV2 to TRBJ1-1; TRBD1 matches at 7 bases. This CDR3 is 17 amino acids long. Germline-derived CDR1 and CDR2 are SNHLY and FYNNEI. J was trimmed by 1 base and V by 4 bases; bases with no gene match: 12. The CDR3 DNA reads TGTGCCAGCAGTGGGGGGGACCCCGGGACAGAGAACACTGAAGCTTTCTTT. Protein product: CASSGGDPGTENTEAFF.

The J gene is TRBJ2-7, the V gene TRBV9; TRBD1 agrees at 9 bases. V was clipped by 0 bases and J by 6 bases; unmatched bases: 10. This CDR3 is built from 16 residues. Germline V gene lookup returns CDR1 SGDLS and CDR2 YYNGEE. The CDR3 reads CASSVGVGGQGGEQYF. The CDR3, as DNA: TGTGCCAGCAGCGTAGGAGTAGGGGGACAGGGAGGCGAGCAGTACTTC. The whole variable domain, remainder taken from reference TRBV9 and TRBJ2-7, is DSGVTQTPKHLITATGQRVTLRCSPRSGDLSVYWYQQSLDQGLQFLIQYYNGEERAKGNILERFSAQQFPDLHSELNLSSLELGDSALYFCASSVGVGGQGGEQYFGPGTRLTVT.

The chain joins TRBV5-4 to TRBJ1-3, with TRBD1 matching 9 bases. The germline V gene encodes CDR1 SGHNT and CDR2 YYREEE (reference sequence). V lost 5 bases, J lost 0 bases, and 0 bases stayed unmatched. The length of the CDR3 is 14 residues. CDR3 sequence (DNA): TGTGCCAGCAGGACAGGGGGCTCTGGAAACACCATATATTTT. Its translation is CASRTGGSGNTIYF.

The V call is TRBV7-8, the J call TRBJ1-4; 9 bases agree with TRBD1. Germline lookup yields CDR1 SGHVS and CDR2 FQNEAQ. The CDR3 runs to 13 residues. V gave up 5 bases and J gave up 8 bases; unmatched junction bases: 3. The CDR3 loop reads CASSRTGGEKLFF. CDR3 in DNA: TGTGCCAGCAGCCGCACAGGGGGCGAAAAACTGTTTTTT. The variable domain in full, completed from reference TRBV7-8 and TRBJ1-4, reads GAGVSQSPRYKVAKRGQDVALRCDPISGHVSLFWYQQALGQGPEFLTYFQNEAQLDKSGLPSDRFFAERPEGSVSTLKIQRTQQEDSAVYLCASSRTGGEKLFFGSGTQLSVL.

The J gene is TRBJ2-5, the V gene TRBV5-1, with D perhaps matching TRBD1 or TRBD2 (5 bases each). CDR3 length: 15 residues. CDR1 and CDR2 from the germline V gene are SGHRS and YFSETQ. Trimming left V 4 bases short and J 5 bases short, with 18 bases between. The CDR3 reads CASSLGTQGVETQYF. CDR3 in DNA: TGCGCCAGCAGCCTGGGGACGCAAGGGGTCGAGACCCAGTACTTC.

J is TRBJ2-7 and V is TRBV4-1; D remains unclear. Germline assignment: CDR1 MGHRA and CDR2 YSYEKL. The germline V and J ends were trimmed by 1 base and 3 bases, with 13 bases remaining between them. This CDR3 spans 15 amino acids. CDR3 loop: CASSQGLASGYEQYF. The CDR3 coding sequence is TGCGCCAGCAGCCAAGGCTTGGCCTCAGGCTACGAGCAGTACTTC.

In its sample, this clone was seen a few times. The genes are TRBV7-9 and TRBJ2-2; weak D call: TRBD1 (6 bases). The CDR3 has 14 amino acids. Germline V gene lookup returns CDR1 SEHNR and CDR2 FQNEAQ (reference sequence). V lost 7 bases and J lost 4, with 13 bases in between. CDR3 in amino acids: CASIKQGLTGELFF. CDR3 bases: TGTGCCAGCATCAAACAGGGTCTCACCGGGGAGCTGTTTTTT.

The chain is built from TRBV2 and TRBJ1-5, with a possible D match to TRBD1 (5 bases). CDR3 length: 15 residues. Trimming shortened V by 4 bases and J by 0 bases, and 10 bases separated the two germline ends. Germline V gene sequence: CDR1 SNHLY, CDR2 FYNNEI. CDR3 DNA sequence: TGTGCCAGCAGTGTTCAGGGAGGTAGCAATCAGCCCCAGCATTTT. Translating it yields CASSVQGGSNQPQHF.

The chain uses TRBV18 and TRBJ2-7; 7 nucleotides match TRBD1. CDR3 length equals 15 residues. The ends lost 6 bases at V and 2 bases at J; junction bases unmatched: 10. The germline CDR1 and CDR2 sequences are KGHSH and LQKENI. For the CDR3, the DNA is TGTGCCAGCTCTCCTAATCCGCAGGGGGCCTACGAGCAGTACTTC. This sequence encodes CASSPNPQGAYEQYF.

This rearrangement joins TRBV7-7 to TRBJ1-5; 8 bases agree with TRBD1. The CDR3 is made up of 13 amino acids. The junction had 3 bases not matched to a gene; V was cut back by 5 bases and J by 6 bases. Per the germline V gene, CDR1 is SSHAT and CDR2 is FNYEAQ (reference sequence). Here the CDR3 DNA reads TGTGCCAGCAGCCTCGACAGGGGTCAGCCCCAGCATTTT. Protein: CASSLDRGQPQHF.